One sample yielded the 32 T cell receptor beta chains listed below, sequenced in a study of regulatory T cells in long-lasting Graves disease. The time point was: newly diagnosed GD, antithyroid drugs for less than 3 months. PBMCs were the source of the RNA used for TCR sequencing. TCR beta libraries were built with iRepertoire HTBI primers and Arm-PCR of CDR3 regions. TCRdb reprocessed the multiplex PCR reads via MiXCR and lists one record per CDR3 protein. The repertoire holds 400,000 to 500,000 distinct CDR3 sequences, with roughly 15% as singletons. This sample also belongs to another study, concerning T cells in Graves' hyperthyroidism and ophthalmopathy.

The sample here was peripheral blood mononuclear cells (PBMCs), taken at new diagnosis, from a patient treated with antithyroid drugs. These receptors were collected from a woman in her late teens or twenties with Graves disease.

This chain uses TRBV19 with TRBJ2-7; 10 positions agree with TRBD2. This CDR3 has 14 amino acids. The trim removed 7 bases at V and 4 bases at J, leaving 7 bases unmatched. Germline V gene data show CDR1 as LNHDA and CDR2 as SQIVND (reference sequence). The CDR3 DNA follows: TGTGCCAGTACCCCGGGGGGACTAGCGTACGAGCAGTACTTC. It encodes CASTPGGLAYEQYF. The whole variable domain, filled in from reference TRBV19 and TRBJ2-7, reads DGGITQSPKYLFRKEGQNVTLSCEQNLNHDAMYWYRQDPGQGLRLIYYSQIVNDFQKGDIAEGYSVSREKKESFPLTVTSAQKNPTAFYLCASTPGGLAYEQYFGPGTRLTVT.

Comments on this clonotype: A much larger clone differs from this one at a single base, so this may be a read error. V gene TRBV12-3 or TRBV12-4 combines with J gene TRBJ2-7; D remains ambiguous. The CDR3 sequence is 12 residues long. V was trimmed by 10 bases and J by 0 bases, leaving 10 bases between them. Written as DNA, the CDR3 is TGTGCCATCCCAGCAGGCTCCTACGAGCAGTACTTC. This gives the protein CAIPAGSYEQYF.

This rearrangement joins TRBV18 to TRBJ2-7, with 9 nucleotides matching TRBD2. V shed 3 bases, J shed 3 bases, and the junction held 9 bases outside the gene matches. Germline V lookup: CDR1 KGHSH, CDR2 LQKENI. The CDR3 consists of 16 residues. The CDR3 DNA follows: TGTGCCAGCTCACCGGGACTAGCTTCACCCCGCTACGAGCAGTACTTC. This gives the protein CASSPGLASPRYEQYF.

V is TRBV5-4 and J is TRBJ2-3; 10 bases align to TRBD1. The ends lost 3 bases at V and 2 bases at J; junction bases unmatched: 9. Germline V lookup: CDR1 SGHNT, CDR2 YYREEE (reference sequence). CDR3 length equals 17 residues. CDR3 DNA sequence: TGTGCCAGCAGCTCATCCGGACAGGGGGGTTCCACAGATACGCAGTATTTT. Protein: CASSSSGQGGSTDTQYF.

This clonotype was detected ten times or more. V and J are TRBV11-2 and TRBJ2-3; 14 nucleotides agree with TRBD2. V trimming: 5 bases; J trimming: 5 bases; junction bases outside the gene matches: 6. CDR3 length: 16 amino acids. Per germline, CDR1 SGHAT and CDR2 FQNNGV. The DNA for the CDR3 is TGTGCCAGCAGCGTCGGGACTAGCGGGAGAATAGATACGCAGTATTTT. It is translated as CASSVGTSGRIDTQYF.

In its sample, this clonotype was seen a few times. The chain uses TRBV7-9 and TRBJ2-3; D not certain. Germline lookup yields CDR1 SEHNR and CDR2 FQNEAQ (reference sequence). This CDR3 comprises 16 residues. Trimming removed 5 bases at V and 2 bases at J, with 17 bases between. The CDR3 DNA sequence: TGTGCCAGCAGCCCCCTGCATTGGCAACACACAGATACGCAGTATTTT. Amino acids: CASSPLHWQHTDTQYF.

The table lists this clonotype with a few counts. V usage is TRBV14 and J usage is TRBJ2-7; TRBD1 might be the D (6 bases). The CDR3 totals 15 residues. CDR1 SGHDN and CDR2 FVKESK come from the germline V gene. The V and J ends lost 0 bases and 5 bases respectively, with 14 bases between them. The CDR3 DNA reads as TGTGCCAGCAGCCAAGATGGGCAGGGGATCGACGAGCAGTACTTC. Its translation is CASSQDGQGIDEQYF.

This chain joins TRBV7-9 and TRBJ2-6; 10 positions agree with TRBD1. The length of the CDR3 is 21 residues. The V segment lost 5 bases and the J segment 1 base; nucleotides outside the gene matches: 17. Germline V CDR1 and CDR2: SEHNR, FQNEAQ (reference sequence). The CDR3 DNA reads TGTGCCAGCAGCCCCCGAACCACGGGACAGGGGTTGCTTTCTGGGGCCAACGTCCTGACTTTC. As protein: CASSPRTTGQGLLSGANVLTF. Combining the CDR3 with reference TRBV7-9 and TRBJ2-6 gives the whole variable domain DTGVSQNPRHKITKRGQNVTFRCDPISEHNRLYWYRQTLGQGPEFLTYFQNEAQLEKSRLLSDRFSAERPKGSFSTLEIQRTEQGDSAMYLCASSPRTTGQGLLSGANVLTFGAGSRLTVL.

The table lists this clonotype with many counts. This rearrangement joins TRBV12-3 or TRBV12-4 to TRBJ2-1, with TRBD2 matching 8 bases. CDR3 length: 15 residues. V lost 1 base to trimming and J lost 2 bases; unmatched junction nucleotides: 1. The CDR3 is CASSLEGLAYNEQFF. The CDR3 coding sequence is TGTGCCAGCAGTTTAGAGGGACTAGCCTACAATGAGCAGTTCTTC.

The sample holds a few counts of this clonotype. This rearrangement joins TRBV5-4 to TRBJ2-1, with no clear D. Germline-derived CDR1 and CDR2 are SGHNT and YYREEE (reference sequence). The CDR3 runs to 15 residues. V was cut by 4 bases and J by 2 bases, with 13 bases left in between. In DNA, the CDR3 is TGTGCCAGCAGCGAGGACGGAACGCCCTACAATGAGCAGTTCTTC. Amino acid sequence: CASSEDGTPYNEQFF.

This chain connects TRBV30 to TRBJ2-4; D might be TRBD2 (7 bases). Trimming removed 0 bases at V and 2 bases at J, with 14 bases between. The CDR3 loop spans 16 amino acids. Germline CDR1 GTSNPN, CDR2 SVGIG (reference sequence). This CDR3 reads CAWSVRGALTKNIQYF. The CDR3 bases are TGTGCCTGGAGTGTACGGGGGGCTTTGACCAAAAACATTCAGTACTTC.

This clonotype was detected ten times or more. The V gene is TRBV20-1, the J gene TRBJ2-2; 9 bases fit TRBD2. Germline values: CDR1 DFQATT, CDR2 SNEGSKA (reference sequence). The V gene end was trimmed by 5 bases and the J gene end by 6 bases; junction bases not matched to a gene: 4. This CDR3 has 13 amino acids. CDR3 coding DNA: TGCAGTGCTGAACGGACTAGCGCCGGGGAGCTGTTTTTT. This translates into CSAERTSAGELFF.

This clonotype was observed a single time. This chain uses TRBV7-9 with TRBJ1-2; the D gene is possibly TRBD1 (6 bases). The CDR3 sequence is 13 residues long. Germline CDR1 is SEHNR and CDR2 is FQNEAQ (reference sequence). V was clipped by 5 bases and J by 10 bases, with 17 bases between them. The CDR3 nucleotides read TGTGCCAGCAGCCCCCCAGGGGCCCTCCCCTACACCTTC. Amino acid sequence: CASSPPGALPYTF. Using reference TRBV7-9 and TRBJ1-2 for the parts outside the CDR3, the full variable domain is DTGVSQNPRHKITKRGQNVTFRCDPISEHNRLYWYRQTLGQGPEFLTYFQNEAQLEKSRLLSDRFSAERPKGSFSTLEIQRTEQGDSAMYLCASSPPGALPYTFGSGTRLTVV.

This clonotype has a count of ten or more. The rearrangement joins TRBV20-1 to TRBJ2-7; TRBD2 might be the D (5 bases). V dropped 0 bases and J dropped 3 bases, with 15 bases sitting between them. The CDR3 consists of 15 residues. Germline lookup yields CDR1 DFQATT and CDR2 SNEGSKA (reference sequence). The CDR3 spells CSARDLSEAGYEQYF. CDR3 coding DNA: TGCAGTGCTAGAGACCTAAGTGAGGCGGGCTACGAGCAGTACTTC.

This clonotype was detected many times. This chain uses TRBV3-1 with TRBJ2-1; D remains unclear. Per germline, CDR1 LGHDT and CDR2 YNNKEL (reference sequence). Trimming cost V 3 bases and J 7 bases, with 4 bases left between them. The CDR3 sequence is 11 residues long. CDR3 sequence: CASSQRNEQFF. In DNA, the CDR3 is TGTGCCAGCAGCCAGAGGAATGAGCAGTTCTTC.

In its sample, this clonotype was seen many times. The chain uses TRBV28 and TRBJ1-4; no firm D call. V gave up 2 bases and J gave up 8 bases, with 9 bases separating them. Germline CDR1 MDHEN, CDR2 SYDVKM. The CDR3 is 13 residues long. The DNA for the CDR3 is TGTGCCAGCAGTTTACGCATAGAGGAAAAACTGTTTTTT. This gives the protein CASSLRIEEKLFF.

This clonotype was counted ten times or more. This chain uses TRBV7-3 with TRBJ2-3; D tentatively fits TRBD1 or TRBD2 (5 bases each). V was trimmed by 5 bases and J by 0 bases, leaving 9 bases between them. The CDR3 length is 14 residues. Germline V CDR1 and CDR2: SGHTA, FQGTGA. The CDR3 nucleotides read TGTGCCAGCAGCGGGACCGCTAGCACAGATACGCAGTATTTT. It translates to CASSGTASTDTQYF.

The chain uses TRBV6-2 or TRBV6-3 and TRBJ2-3; D ambiguous. V lost 5 bases and J 10 bases, leaving 16 bases between the germline ends. Germline V gene sequence: CDR1 MNHEY, CDR2 SVGEGT. The CDR3 length is 13 residues. CDR3 nucleotide sequence: TGTGCCAGCAGTGAAGCCCCCCGAGGTGCGCAGTATTTT. Residues: CASSEAPRGAQYF.

The gene calls are TRBV13 and TRBJ2-2, with D uncertain. The germline gives CDR1 PRHDT, CDR2 FYEKMQ (reference sequence). Trimming pared 1 base from V and 6 bases from J, leaving 9 bases between. The CDR3 loop spans 14 amino acids. CDR3 sequence (DNA): TGTGCCAGCAGCTTAGACTCGGTACCCGGGGAGCTGTTTTTT. It is translated as CASSLDSVPGELFF.

This clonotype came up many times. The chain couples TRBV30 to TRBJ1-2; TRBD1 might be the D (5 bases). Germline CDR1 reads GTSNPN; CDR2 reads SVGIG (reference sequence). The CDR3 length is 12 residues. Trimming pared 3 bases from V and 3 bases from J, leaving 8 bases between. CDR3 residues: CAWSRADYGYTF. The DNA for the CDR3 is TGTGCCTGGAGCAGGGCAGACTATGGCTACACCTTC.

This clonotype was seen repeatedly, ten times or more. The chain combines TRBV27 with TRBJ1-1, with D hard to call. CDR3 length: 15 amino acids. Germline CDR1 is MNHEY and CDR2 is SMNVEV (reference sequence). The V end lost 0 bases, the J end lost 2 bases, and 10 bases lay between the germline ends. CDR3 nucleotide sequence: TGTGCCAGCAGTTTATCCTGGGGTGCCAACACTGAAGCTTTCTTT. Residues: CASSLSWGANTEAFF.

The chain uses TRBV28 and TRBJ2-2; 10 nucleotides match TRBD1. The ends lost 6 bases at V and 4 bases at J; junction bases unmatched: 8. Germline V gene lookup returns CDR1 MDHEN and CDR2 SYDVKM. The CDR3 loop spans 16 amino acids. The CDR3, as DNA: TGTGCCAGCAGACGAACCGGGACAGGGGCCACCGGGGAGCTGTTTTTT. Translated: CASRRTGTGATGELFF.

The gene calls are TRBV7-2 and TRBJ2-5, with 8 bases fitting TRBD2. CDR1 SGHTA and CDR2 FQGNSA come from the germline V gene. Trimming cost V 2 bases and J 3 bases; bases outside gene matches: 2. The CDR3 runs to 14 residues. This chain's CDR3 is CASSLSGGKETQYF. CDR3 bases: TGTGCCAGCAGCTTATCGGGGGGGAAAGAGACCCAGTACTTC.

This chain joins TRBV6-4 and TRBJ2-7; 9 nucleotides agree with TRBD2. Germline V gene data show CDR1 as MRHNA and CDR2 as SNTAGT. The V gene end was trimmed by 7 bases and the J gene end by 4 bases; junction bases not matched to a gene: 11. This CDR3 spans 15 amino acids. The CDR3 loop reads CASMVEAGGGYEQYF. Written as DNA, the CDR3 is TGTGCCAGCATGGTCGAAGCGGGAGGTGGGTACGAGCAGTACTTC.

This clonotype was seen at least ten times. This chain joins TRBV28 and TRBJ2-5; D assignment may be TRBD1 or TRBD2 (5 bases each). V dropped 3 bases and J dropped 1 base, with 9 bases sitting between them. The V gene's germline CDR1 is MDHEN and CDR2 SYDVKM. The CDR3 contains 14 residues. The CDR3 protein is CASSFGGPQETQYF. The CDR3 coding sequence is TGTGCCAGCAGTTTTGGGGGACCCCAAGAGACCCAGTACTTC. The full variable domain, in which reference TRBV28 and TRBJ2-5 provide the parts outside the CDR3, is DVKVTQSSRYLVKRTGEKVFLECVQDMDHENMFWYRQDPGLGLRLIYFSYDVKMKEKGDIPEGYSVSREKKERFSLILESASTNQTSMYLCASSFGGPQETQYFGPGTRLLVL.

The chain couples TRBV11-2 to TRBJ2-2; TRBD2 aligns across 8 bases. The J segment lost 6 bases and the V segment lost 5 bases, leaving 11 bases of the junction unmatched. This CDR3 contains 16 residues. In germline, CDR1 is SGHAT, CDR2 FQNNGV. CDR3 region: CASSPWLREVAGELFF. The CDR3 DNA is TGTGCCAGCAGCCCCTGGTTGCGGGAGGTTGCCGGGGAGCTGTTTTTT. The full variable domain, its missing parts supplied by reference TRBV11-2 and TRBJ2-2, is EAGVAQSPRYKIIEKRQSVAFWCNPISGHATLYWYQQILGQGPKLLIQFQNNGVVDDSQLPKDRFSAERLKGVDSTLKIQPAKLEDSAVYLCASSPWLREVAGELFFGEGSRLTVL.

This clonotype was seen at least ten times. The V and J genes are TRBV28 and TRBJ2-1; TRBD2 matches at 7 bases. CDR1 MDHEN and CDR2 SYDVKM come from the germline V gene. This CDR3 comprises 16 residues. V dropped 2 bases and J dropped 9; count of bases not matched to a gene: 13. DNA for the CDR3: TGTGCCAGCAGTTTAAAGTTCGGCGGGAGCATGCGTGAGCAGTTCTTC. It translates to CASSLKFGGSMREQFF. The full variable domain, completed using reference TRBV28 and TRBJ2-1, is DVKVTQSSRYLVKRTGEKVFLECVQDMDHENMFWYRQDPGLGLRLIYFSYDVKMKEKGDIPEGYSVSREKKERFSLILESASTNQTSMYLCASSLKFGGSMREQFFGPGTRLTVL.

This clonotype was seen a handful of times. This sequence joins TRBV5-1 and TRBJ2-7, with D perhaps TRBD1 (6 bases). This CDR3 comprises 12 residues. Trimming removed 3 bases from V and 8 bases from J, with 12 bases in between. The germline V gene encodes CDR1 SGHRS and CDR2 YFSETQ. CDR3 amino acids: CASSSERGKQYF. CDR3 nucleotide sequence: TGCGCCAGCAGCTCAGAAAGGGGGAAGCAGTACTTC. The full variable domain, completed using reference TRBV5-1 and TRBJ2-7, is KAGVTQTPRYLIKTRGQQVTLSCSPISGHRSVSWYQQTPGQGLQFLFEYFSETQRNKGNFPGRFSGRQFSNSRSEMNVSTLELGDSALYLCASSSERGKQYFGPGTRLTVT.

Concerning this clonotype: Given a much more abundant clone one base away, this may be a read error. The CDR3 DNA sequence: TGTGCCAGCAGCCAAGGACACTCTTACACAGATACGCAGTATTTT. Translating gives CASSQGHSYTDTQYF. The chain joins TRBV3-1 to TRBJ2-3; D is unclear. The CDR3 has 15 residues. Trimming removed 1 base at V and 2 bases at J, with 10 bases between. Germline-derived CDR1 and CDR2 are LGHDT and YNNKEL (reference sequence).

The chain links TRBV30 to TRBJ2-7; either TRBD1 or TRBD2 may fit D (5 bases each). Per the germline V gene, CDR1 is GTSNPN and CDR2 is SVGIG (reference sequence). The CDR3 extends over 18 amino acids. The V end was cut by 5 bases, the J end by 2 bases, with 28 bases between. The CDR3 DNA sequence: TGTGCCTGGGATAGCCCCCTCCGAGGGGTAAAAGAGACCTACGAGCAGTACTTC. Its translation is CAWDSPLRGVKETYEQYF.

J is TRBJ1-4 and V is TRBV28; D gene uncertain. The length of the CDR3 is 14 residues. V gave up 3 bases and J gave up 2 bases, with 7 bases separating them. Germline values: CDR1 MDHEN, CDR2 SYDVKM. Here the CDR3 reads CASSLGSTNEKLFF. CDR3 DNA sequence: TGTGCCAGCAGTTTGGGTTCGACTAATGAAAAACTGTTTTTT.

This clonotype has ten or more counts. This chain joins TRBV6-1 and TRBJ2-1, with D possibly matching TRBD2 (8 bases). The CDR3 has 16 residues. Trimming removed 1 base from V and 5 bases from J, with 15 bases in between. Germline V gene sequence: CDR1 MNHNS, CDR2 SASEGT. The CDR3 coding sequence is TGTGCCAGCAGTGAAGACGTAGCGGGGACAGACAATGAGCAGTTCTTC. Translated, it gives CASSEDVAGTDNEQFF.